Listed here are 30 T cell receptor beta chains from one sample, sequenced in a study of OX40 agonist ivuxolimab in advanced cancers. Sequencing was performed with immunoSEQ multiplex PCR; in TCRdb, only in-frame clones are kept and a portion is missing. The data contain approximately 72,000 clones, around 88% of them singletons. The material sequenced was CD4+ or CD8+ T cells sorted from blood, taken in a trial of the OX40 agonist ivuxolimab. Receptors originate from an adult with an advanced solid tumor such as melanoma, head and neck, liver or kidney cancer.

The genes are TRBV5-1 and TRBJ2-3, with D possibly TRBD2 on 6 matching bases. Germline CDR1 SGHRS, CDR2 YFSETQ. The CDR3 has 16 residues. Trimming stripped 2 bases from V and 4 bases from J, with 17 bases between. The CDR3 nucleotides read TGCGCCAGCAGCTTTGGGGGGATCAACGCCGCAGATACGCAGTATTTT. Its translation: CASSFGGINAADTQYF.

CDR3 residues: CASSLQTLQETQYF. Written as DNA, the CDR3 is TGTGCCAGCAGCTTACAGACCCTCCAAGAGACCCAGTACTTC. The chain uses TRBV7-8 and TRBJ2-5, with D uncertain. The V gene's germline CDR1 is SGHVS and CDR2 FQNEAQ. The CDR3 spans 14 residues. Trimming took off 2 bases at V and 1 base at J, with 8 bases between the two ends. The full variable domain, its missing parts supplied by reference TRBV7-8 and TRBJ2-5, is GAGVSQSPRYKVAKRGQDVALRCDPISGHVSLFWYQQALGQGPEFLTYFQNEAQLDKSGLPSDRFFAERPEGSVSTLKIQRTQQEDSAVYLCASSLQTLQETQYFGPGTRLLVL.

As to this clone: The same CDR3 is also encoded by other DNA sequences in this sample. The chain uses TRBV19 and TRBJ2-5; 7 positions agree with TRBD1. In germline, CDR1 is LNHDA, CDR2 SQIVND (reference sequence). V lost 1 base and J lost 4; bases outside the gene matches: 0. The CDR3 is 13 amino acids. CDR3 DNA sequence: TGTGCCAGTAGTATAGGACAGGGAGAGACCCAGTACTTC. Translation gives CASSIGQGETQYF.

The chain combines TRBV6-6 with TRBJ1-5; D uncertain. Germline CDR1 and CDR2: MNHNY and SVGAGI (reference sequence). V was trimmed by 6 bases and J by 0 bases, leaving 9 bases between them. The CDR3 is 14 residues long. The CDR3 sequence is CASRKGGSNQPQHF. The CDR3 DNA reads as TGTGCCAGCAGGAAGGGAGGTAGCAATCAGCCCCAGCATTTT.

The V gene is TRBV7-2, the J gene TRBJ2-5, with a tentative D call TRBD2 (6 bases). The CDR3 runs to 14 residues. Trimming cost V 5 bases and J 2 bases, with 12 bases left between them. Germline lookup yields CDR1 SGHTA and CDR2 FQGNSA. The DNA of the CDR3 is TGTGCCAGCAGCCCCGGGAGCAGACAAGAGACCCAGTACTTC. Encoded protein: CASSPGSRQETQYF.

The J gene is TRBJ1-1, the V gene TRBV6-1, with D unresolved. Germline loops: CDR1 MNHNS, CDR2 SASEGT. With 5 bases removed from V and 1 base from J, the gap between germline ends came to 14 bases. This CDR3 is 15 amino acids long. Here the CDR3 DNA reads TGTGCCAGCAGTATAGAGCTGGCGAGGAACACTGAAGCTTTCTTT. This codes for CASSIELARNTEAFF.

CDR3 DNA sequence: TGTGCCAGCAGTTCCGCCGGGACAGGGGGATCAGATACGCAGTATTTT. The encoded protein is CASSSAGTGGSDTQYF. This chain joins TRBV6-5 and TRBJ2-3, with 11 bases lining up with TRBD1. Germline loops: CDR1 MNHEY, CDR2 SVGAGI. V was pared by 4 bases and J by 4 bases, with 7 bases of the junction left unmatched. The CDR3 has 16 residues.

The rearrangement links TRBV9 to TRBJ2-1; no reliable D call. Trimming cost V 0 bases and J 7 bases, with 8 bases left between them. CDR1 and CDR2 (germline): SGDLS, YYNGEE. This CDR3 contains 13 residues. The CDR3 protein is CASSVELGNEQFF. The CDR3 DNA follows: TGTGCCAGCAGCGTAGAGTTGGGGAATGAGCAGTTCTTC.

The rearrangement uses TRBV5-1 and TRBJ2-5; D is unresolved. This CDR3 contains 16 residues. Deletions cut 4 bases from V and 4 bases from J, with 20 bases between. The germline gives CDR1 SGHRS, CDR2 YFSETQ. The CDR3 here is CASSVQNPPGGETQYF. CDR3 coding DNA: TGCGCCAGCAGCGTCCAAAATCCCCCAGGTGGAGAGACCCAGTACTTC.

A word on this clone: An end of the junction does not agree with germline; a read error may underlie this. The V call is TRBV27, the J call TRBJ1-4, with TRBD1 identical over 11 bases. Germline V gene sequence: CDR1 MNHEY, CDR2 SMNVEV (reference sequence). The CDR3 length is 22 residues. CDR3 in DNA: TGTGCCAGCAGTATATCCGGCCGGACAGGGGGCGCGGTTGGGAATTTACGTGAAAAACTGTTTTTT. Translating gives CASSISGRTGGAVGNLREKLFF.

The V gene is TRBV28, the J gene TRBJ2-1; D may be TRBD2 (5 bases). This CDR3 is 12 amino acids long. The V end lost 4 bases, the J end lost 12 bases, and 13 bases lay between the germline ends. Looked up from germline, CDR1 is MDHEN and CDR2 is SYDVKM. This CDR3 is CASSSNPRGQFF. The CDR3 bases are TGTGCCAGCAGTTCTAACCCACGGGGGCAGTTCTTC. The full variable domain, rest sourced from reference TRBV28 and TRBJ2-1, is DVKVTQSSRYLVKRTGEKVFLECVQDMDHENMFWYRQDPGLGLRLIYFSYDVKMKEKGDIPEGYSVSREKKERFSLILESASTNQTSMYLCASSSNPRGQFFGPGTRLTVL.

The chain employs TRBV19 and TRBJ1-4, with a possible D match to TRBD1 (5 bases). The CDR3 is made up of 16 amino acids. V was pared by 6 bases and J by 8 bases, with 22 bases between. Germline CDR1 LNHDA, CDR2 SQIVND (reference sequence). CDR3: CASSGAGRAGAEKLFF. The CDR3 DNA reads as TGTGCCAGTAGCGGGGCAGGCCGGGCTGGCGCGGAAAAACTGTTTTTT.

The chain carries TRBV11-2 and TRBJ2-7; D ambiguous. The CDR3 sequence is 12 residues long. Looked up from germline, CDR1 is SGHAT and CDR2 is FQNNGV. Between the trimmed V and J ends, which lost 6 bases and 8 bases, there was a span of 14 bases. The CDR3 DNA reads as TGTGCCAGCAGGTTCGACACAGTACAGCAGTACTTC. This sequence encodes CASRFDTVQQYF.

This clone showed up just once. The gene calls are TRBV19 and TRBJ1-2; D unclear. This CDR3 spans 13 amino acids. Germline V CDR1 and CDR2: LNHDA, SQIVND (reference sequence). The V end was cut by 10 bases, the J end by 0 bases, with 12 bases between. This chain's CDR3 is CATRGLPNYGYTF. CDR3 sequence (DNA): TGTGCCACCCGGGGATTACCTAACTATGGCTACACCTTC.

There are a few counts of this clone. This chain links TRBV4-3 with TRBJ1-5; D remains unclear. The V gene's germline CDR1 is LGHNA and CDR2 YSLEER. This CDR3 region has 15 residues. V was cut by 1 base and J by 5 bases, with 12 bases left in between. In DNA form, the CDR3 reads TGCGCCAGCAGCCAAGGGGCGACCAGTTATCAGCCCCAGCATTTT. Protein: CASSQGATSYQPQHF.

The rearrangement uses TRBV7-9 and TRBJ1-1; D is uncertain. Germline V gene lookup returns CDR1 SEHNR and CDR2 FQNEAQ (reference sequence). This CDR3 region has 12 residues. The V and J ends lost 5 bases and 3 bases respectively, with 7 bases between them. The CDR3 sequence is CASSLIDTEAFF. CDR3 nucleotide sequence: TGTGCCAGCAGCCTCATAGACACTGAAGCTTTCTTT.

The chain is built from TRBV13 and TRBJ1-1; the D is unclear. V lost 4 bases and J 4 bases, leaving 13 bases between the germline ends. The CDR3 spans 14 residues. Per the germline V gene, CDR1 is PRHDT and CDR2 is FYEKMQ (reference sequence). CDR3 DNA: TGTGCCAGCAGCTATGGGAGAAGGGCCACTGAAGCTTTCTTT. Translated, it gives CASSYGRRATEAFF. Full variable domain (remainder filled in from reference TRBV13 and TRBJ1-1): AAGVIQSPRHLIKEKRETATLKCYPIPRHDTVYWYQQGPGQDPQFLISFYEKMQSDKGSIPDRFSAQQFSDYHSELNMSSLELGDSALYFCASSYGRRATEAFFGQGTRLTVV.

In DNA, the CDR3 is TGTGCCAGCAGTGAACAGAAGAACACTGAAGCTTTCTTT. Translation: CASSEQKNTEAFF. This sequence joins TRBV6-4 and TRBJ1-1; D is unresolved. Per germline, CDR1 MRHNA and CDR2 SNTAGT. V lost 3 bases and J lost 1, with 6 bases in between. The CDR3 is 13 residues long.

This clone came up once. V usage is TRBV2 and J usage is TRBJ2-3, with 8 positions matching TRBD2. The V gene end was trimmed by 6 bases and the J gene end by 2 bases; junction bases not matched to a gene: 4. The germline V gene encodes CDR1 SNHLY and CDR2 FYNNEI. This CDR3 comprises 14 residues. CDR3 sequence reads: CASSPGLVTDTQYF. DNA of the CDR3: TGTGCCAGCAGCCCGGGACTAGTCACAGATACGCAGTATTTT. The whole variable domain, remainder taken from reference TRBV2 and TRBJ2-3, is EPEVTQTPSHQVTQMGQEVILRCVPISNHLYFYWYRQILGQKVEFLVSFYNNEISEKSEIFDDQFSVERPDGSNFTLKIRSTKLEDSAMYFCASSPGLVTDTQYFGPGTRLTVL.

The chain carries TRBV25-1 and TRBJ2-3; no clear D. Germline lookup yields CDR1 MGHDK and CDR2 SYGVNS. Trimming removed 2 bases from V and 0 bases from J, with 6 bases in between. CDR3 size: 14 residues. CDR3 DNA sequence: TGTGCCAGCAGTGAACAGGAAAGCACAGATACGCAGTATTTT. Translating it yields CASSEQESTDTQYF.

This rearrangement joins TRBV7-6 to TRBJ1-1; tentatively, D is TRBD1 (6 bases). Germline loops: CDR1 SGHVS, CDR2 FNYEAQ. The V and J ends lost 1 base and 8 bases respectively, with 23 bases between them. CDR3 length: 17 amino acids. CDR3: CASSLEGGLRGPKEAFF. CDR3 coding DNA: TGTGCCAGCAGCTTAGAGGGGGGGTTGAGGGGCCCTAAAGAAGCTTTCTTT.

This chain joins TRBV5-4 and TRBJ2-2, with 14 bases lining up with TRBD2. Germline V gives CDR1 SGHNT, CDR2 YYREEE (reference sequence). This CDR3 spans 19 amino acids. J was trimmed by 1 base and V by 4 bases; bases with no gene match: 9. The chain's CDR3 is CASSRGIGTSGGNTGELFF. CDR3 nucleotides: TGTGCCAGCAGCCGTGGCATCGGGACTAGCGGGGGGAACACCGGGGAGCTGTTTTTT. Looking up the rest from reference TRBV5-4 and TRBJ2-2 gives the full variable domain: ETGVTQSPTHLIKTRGQQVTLRCSSQSGHNTVSWYQQALGQGPQFIFQYYREEENGRGNFPPRFSGLQFPNYSSELNVNALELDDSALYLCASSRGIGTSGGNTGELFFGEGSRLTVL.

This clone was observed a single time. The V call is TRBV5-1, the J call TRBJ2-5; 7 bases map to TRBD2. The J segment lost 5 bases and the V segment lost 0 bases, leaving 4 bases of the junction unmatched. Looked up from germline, CDR1 is SGHRS and CDR2 is YFSETQ. The CDR3 contains 14 residues. Written as DNA, the CDR3 is TGCGCCAGCAGCTTGGGACTAGCCAGGGAGACCCAGTACTTC. This gives the protein CASSLGLARETQYF.

This sequence joins TRBV2 and TRBJ2-5; TRBD1 matches at 7 bases. Losses at the gene ends were 6 bases for V and 4 bases for J; bases not matched to a gene: 11. Germline CDR1 reads SNHLY; CDR2 reads FYNNEI. The CDR3 covers 15 residues. In DNA, the CDR3 is TGTGCCAGCAGGGCGACCTACAGGGGTGGAGAGACCCAGTACTTC. This gives the protein CASRATYRGGETQYF.

J is TRBJ2-1 and V is TRBV28; 8 bases agree with TRBD2. Germline loops: CDR1 MDHEN, CDR2 SYDVKM. J was trimmed by 7 bases and V by 5 bases; bases with no gene match: 10. CDR3 length: 15 residues. CDR3 in DNA: TGTGCCAGCAGTCCTATGAGCGGGAGTTGGAATGAGCAGTTCTTC. Protein sequence: CASSPMSGSWNEQFF.

The chain couples TRBV5-8 to TRBJ2-5; 8 bases fit TRBD1. V lost 0 bases and J lost 4; bases outside the gene matches: 5. Germline V CDR1 and CDR2: SGHTS, YDEGEE. This CDR3 comprises 15 residues. The DNA for the CDR3 is TGTGCCAGCAGCTTGGGTTCAGGGGGCTTAGAGACCCAGTACTTC. Residues: CASSLGSGGLETQYF.

The chain carries TRBV5-4 and TRBJ2-7, with a possible D match to TRBD1 (6 bases). V gave up 3 bases and J gave up 1 base, with 14 bases separating them. The CDR3 has 15 amino acids. Germline CDR1 is SGHNT and CDR2 is YYREEE (reference sequence). The CDR3 loop is CASSSFIDRSYEQYF. The CDR3 DNA reads as TGTGCCAGCAGCTCCTTCATTGACAGGTCCTACGAGCAGTACTTC.

There are a few counts of this clone. The chain is built from TRBV10-3 and TRBJ2-7; TRBD2 is a possible D gene (6 bases). With 4 bases removed from V and 0 bases from J, the gap between germline ends came to 10 bases. The CDR3 contains 14 residues. From germline, CDR1 is ENHRY and CDR2 SYGVKD. CDR3 coding DNA: TGTGCCATCAGTGTAGGAGGGTCCTCCTACGAGCAGTACTTC. Translating it yields CAISVGGSSYEQYF.

This clone has just one count. The V gene is TRBV9, the J gene TRBJ1-1, with D possibly matching TRBD1 (5 bases). Germline-derived CDR1 and CDR2 are SGDLS and YYNGEE. This CDR3 is built from 15 residues. V was cut by 4 bases and J by 3 bases, with 16 bases left in between. The CDR3 reads CASSPQGGTYTEAFF. CDR3 nucleotides: TGTGCCAGCAGCCCTCAGGGTGGTACTTACACTGAAGCTTTCTTT.

The chain couples TRBV30 to TRBJ2-3, with D tentatively TRBD2 (6 bases). The germline CDR1 and CDR2 sequences are GTSNPN and SVGIG (reference sequence). Deletions cut 3 bases from V and 5 bases from J, with 12 bases between. The CDR3 sequence is 13 residues long. The DNA for the CDR3 is TGTGCCTGGAGGAAGGGACTCATAGATACGCAGTATTTT. Its translation: CAWRKGLIDTQYF.